The T cell receptor beta chain under discussion was sequenced for a study of T cells after yellow fever vaccination. TCRdb itself ran the 5' RACE reads through MiXCR, one entry per CDR3 protein. The sample contains over 300,000 distinct CDR3 sequences, approximately 4% of which appear only once. This clonotype was seen ten or more times. As yet, its antigen is unknown. Trimming took 2 bases from V and 0 from J; bases not matched to a gene: 1. This CDR3 spans 14 amino acids. Germline V CDR1 and CDR2: SGHRS, YFSETQ. Whole-study results and caveats: Among primary-vaccination clones, most reappeared after the booster, at roughly 96% for CD4 and under 90% for CD8. A secondary response was less intense yet reached its peak sooner, at day 5 versus 15. Only a small proportion of the clonotypes turned up in both the CD4 and the CD8 compartments, likely arising from convergent recombination.

Sequenced here: PBMCs, sampled 5 days after the yellow fever booster vaccination. The J gene is TRBJ2-5, the V gene TRBV5-1, with 7 positions matching TRBD2. The clonotype comes from a man between 18 and 29 years old who received the YFV17D yellow fever vaccine. CDR3 nucleotide sequence: TGCGCCAGCAGCTTTGGGGGGGACCAAGAGACCCAGTACTTC. Its translation is CASSFGGDQETQYF.